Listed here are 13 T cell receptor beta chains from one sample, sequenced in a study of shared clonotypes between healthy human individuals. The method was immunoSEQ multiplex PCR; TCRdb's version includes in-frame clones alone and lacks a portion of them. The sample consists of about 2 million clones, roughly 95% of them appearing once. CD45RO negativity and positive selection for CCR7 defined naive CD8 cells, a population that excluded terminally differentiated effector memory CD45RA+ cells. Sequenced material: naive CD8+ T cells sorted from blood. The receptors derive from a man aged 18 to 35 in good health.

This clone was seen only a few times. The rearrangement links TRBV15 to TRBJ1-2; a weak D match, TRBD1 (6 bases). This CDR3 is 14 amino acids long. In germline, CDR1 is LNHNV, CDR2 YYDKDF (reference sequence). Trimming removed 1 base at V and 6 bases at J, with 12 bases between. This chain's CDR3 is CATSRVLPGDGYTF. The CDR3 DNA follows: TGTGCCACCAGCAGAGTGTTACCAGGGGATGGCTACACCTTC.

The CDR3 DNA sequence: TGTGCCAGCAGCTCCGGGATGACTTCCACCCTCGGGGATACGCAGTATTTT. Protein product: CASSSGMTSTLGDTQYF. The J gene is TRBJ2-3, the V gene TRBV5-6, with a tentative D call TRBD2 (5 bases). The V gene lost 3 bases and the J gene lost 6 bases, with 23 bases spanning the gap. The CDR3 loop spans 17 amino acids. Germline V lookup: CDR1 SGHDT, CDR2 YYEEEE.

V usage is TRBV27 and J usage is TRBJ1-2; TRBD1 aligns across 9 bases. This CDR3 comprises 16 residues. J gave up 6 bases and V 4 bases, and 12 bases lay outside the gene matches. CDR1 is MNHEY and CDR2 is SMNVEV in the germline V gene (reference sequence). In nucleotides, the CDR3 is TGTGCCAGCAGTTCCCTATCCTCTACAGGGGGCAATGGCTACACCTTC. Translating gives CASSSLSSTGGNGYTF.

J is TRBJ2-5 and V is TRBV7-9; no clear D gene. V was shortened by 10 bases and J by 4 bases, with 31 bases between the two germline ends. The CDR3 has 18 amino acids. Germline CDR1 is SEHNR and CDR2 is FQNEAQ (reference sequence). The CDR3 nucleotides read TGTGCCACTTATGACCACAAAACGGACCCTACGCCAATAGAGACCCAGTACTTC. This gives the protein CATYDHKTDPTPIETQYF.

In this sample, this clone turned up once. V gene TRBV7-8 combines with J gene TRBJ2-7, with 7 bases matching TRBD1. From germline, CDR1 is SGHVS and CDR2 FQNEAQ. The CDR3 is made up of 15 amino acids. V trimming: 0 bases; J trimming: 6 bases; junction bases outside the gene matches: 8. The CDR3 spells CASSLALTGRSEQYF. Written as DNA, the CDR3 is TGTGCCAGCAGCTTAGCCTTGACAGGGAGATCCGAGCAGTACTTC.

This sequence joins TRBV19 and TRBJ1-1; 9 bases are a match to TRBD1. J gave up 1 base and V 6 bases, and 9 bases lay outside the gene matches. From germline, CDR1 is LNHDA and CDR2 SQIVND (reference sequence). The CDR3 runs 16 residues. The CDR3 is CASSPGTGKGNTEAFF. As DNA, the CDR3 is TGTGCCAGTAGCCCAGGGACAGGGAAGGGGAACACTGAAGCTTTCTTT.

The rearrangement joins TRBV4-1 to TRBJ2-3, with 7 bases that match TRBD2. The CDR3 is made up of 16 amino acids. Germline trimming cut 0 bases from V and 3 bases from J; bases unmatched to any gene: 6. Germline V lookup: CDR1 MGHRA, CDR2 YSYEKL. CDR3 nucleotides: TGCGCCAGCAGCCAAGACCTAGCGGTGTGGACAGATACGCAGTATTTT. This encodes CASSQDLAVWTDTQYF.

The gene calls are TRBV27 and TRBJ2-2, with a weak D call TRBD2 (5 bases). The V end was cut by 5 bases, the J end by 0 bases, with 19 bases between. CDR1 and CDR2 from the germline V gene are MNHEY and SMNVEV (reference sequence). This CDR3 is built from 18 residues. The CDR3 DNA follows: TGTGCCAGCAGTCCGCGCGGGTGGCTAGCTGCGAACACCGGGGAGCTGTTTTTT. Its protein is CASSPRGWLAANTGELFF.

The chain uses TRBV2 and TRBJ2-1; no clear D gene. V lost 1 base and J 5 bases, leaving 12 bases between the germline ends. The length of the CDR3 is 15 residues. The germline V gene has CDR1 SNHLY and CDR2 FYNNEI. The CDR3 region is CASSEGIAANNEQFF. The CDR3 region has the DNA TGTGCCAGCAGTGAAGGAATAGCAGCCAACAATGAGCAGTTCTTC.

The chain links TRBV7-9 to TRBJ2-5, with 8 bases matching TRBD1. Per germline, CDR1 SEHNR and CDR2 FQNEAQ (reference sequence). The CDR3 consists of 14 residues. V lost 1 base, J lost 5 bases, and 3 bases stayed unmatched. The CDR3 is CASSLGQGSETQYF. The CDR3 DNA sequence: TGTGCCAGCAGCTTAGGACAGGGGAGCGAGACCCAGTACTTC.

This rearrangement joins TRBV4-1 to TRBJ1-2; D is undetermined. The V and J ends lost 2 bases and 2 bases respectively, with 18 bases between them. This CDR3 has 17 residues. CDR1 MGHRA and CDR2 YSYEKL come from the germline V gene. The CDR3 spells CASSQSPPTGSNYGYTF. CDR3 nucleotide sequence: TGCGCCAGCAGCCAATCCCCACCGACCGGTAGCAACTATGGCTACACCTTC.

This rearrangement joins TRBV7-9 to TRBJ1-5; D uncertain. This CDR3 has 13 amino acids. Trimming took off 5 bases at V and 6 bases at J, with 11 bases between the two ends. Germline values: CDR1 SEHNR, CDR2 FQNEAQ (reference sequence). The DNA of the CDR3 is TGTGCCAGCAGCCCCGGAACCGGTCAGCCCCAGCATTTT. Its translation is CASSPGTGQPQHF.

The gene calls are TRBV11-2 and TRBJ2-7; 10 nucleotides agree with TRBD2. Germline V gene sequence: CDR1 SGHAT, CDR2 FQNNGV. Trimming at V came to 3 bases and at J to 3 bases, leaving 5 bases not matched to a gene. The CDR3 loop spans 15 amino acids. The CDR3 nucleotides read TGTGCCAGCAGCTTCGCCGGGACTAGCGTCTACGAGCAGTACTTC. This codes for CASSFAGTSVYEQYF.